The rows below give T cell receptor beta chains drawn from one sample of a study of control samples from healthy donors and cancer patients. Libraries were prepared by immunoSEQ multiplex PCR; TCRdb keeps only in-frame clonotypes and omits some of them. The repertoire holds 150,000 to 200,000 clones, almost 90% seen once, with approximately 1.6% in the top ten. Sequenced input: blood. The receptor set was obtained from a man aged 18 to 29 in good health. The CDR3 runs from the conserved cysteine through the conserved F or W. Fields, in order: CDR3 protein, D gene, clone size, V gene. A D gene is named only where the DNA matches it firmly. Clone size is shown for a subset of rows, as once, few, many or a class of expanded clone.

CDR3aa: CASTPLGGTDTQYF
d_gene: -
abundance: -
v_gene: TRBV3-1/TRBV3-2

CDR3aa: CAWSGGRNTEAFF
d_gene: -
abundance: -
v_gene: TRBV30

CDR3aa: CASSKGSIDYEQYF
d_gene: -
abundance: -
v_gene: TRBV11-2

CDR3aa: CASTPRALASTDTQYF
d_gene: -
abundance: -
v_gene: TRBV9

CDR3aa: CASSLSGPIETQYF
d_gene: -
abundance: -
v_gene: TRBV5-1

CDR3aa: CASSLGQGAEQYF
d_gene: TRBD1
abundance: -
v_gene: TRBV5-4

CDR3aa: CSASSREGSPLHF
d_gene: -
abundance: -
v_gene: TRBV20-1

CDR3aa: CASSPQQGSNQPQHF
d_gene: -
abundance: once
v_gene: TRBV4-3

CDR3aa: CASSLGRDPYEQYF
d_gene: -
abundance: -
v_gene: TRBV13

CDR3aa: CASSPPGTTTNYGYTF
d_gene: -
abundance: once
v_gene: TRBV9

CDR3aa: CASSLAGRSISTDTQYF
d_gene: -
abundance: -
v_gene: TRBV7-9

CDR3aa: CASSLLGQGNGYTF
d_gene: TRBD1
abundance: -
v_gene: TRBV7-9

CDR3aa: CASQGGQNTEAFF
d_gene: -
abundance: -
v_gene: TRBV28

CDR3aa: CASSSNPGQEEEKLFF
d_gene: TRBD1
abundance: -
v_gene: TRBV5-1

CDR3aa: CASSSDRRSYNEQFF
d_gene: TRBD1
abundance: -
v_gene: TRBV28

CDR3aa: CASSLEEGQTWYEQYF
d_gene: -
abundance: once
v_gene: TRBV7-6

CDR3aa: CASSIQGNTIYF
d_gene: -
abundance: -
v_gene: TRBV12-3/TRBV12-4

CDR3aa: CSAWAAGEAFF
d_gene: -
abundance: few
v_gene: TRBV20-1

CDR3aa: CATSDFGQKAFF
d_gene: -
abundance: -
v_gene: TRBV24-1

CDR3aa: CASSENQPQHF
d_gene: -
abundance: -
v_gene: TRBV6-1

CDR3aa: CASSFRTGGDPEAFF
d_gene: TRBD1
abundance: -
v_gene: TRBV19

CDR3aa: CASSYLGQGYEQYF
d_gene: TRBD1
abundance: -
v_gene: TRBV6-2/TRBV6-3

CDR3aa: CASSRGHGGYEQYF
d_gene: -
abundance: -
v_gene: TRBV19

CDR3aa: CASSQVGLAGGSTDTQYF
d_gene: TRBD2
abundance: -
v_gene: TRBV4-2

CDR3aa: CASSPGQSHQPQHF
d_gene: -
abundance: once
v_gene: TRBV28

CDR3aa: CASSLEVREKAGANVLTF
d_gene: -
abundance: -
v_gene: TRBV5-6

CDR3aa: CASSQGGSGELFF
d_gene: -
abundance: -
v_gene: TRBV4-1

CDR3aa: CASSQERAALGDTQYF
d_gene: -
abundance: -
v_gene: TRBV4-3

CDR3aa: CASSDTAYNEQFF
d_gene: -
abundance: -
v_gene: TRBV5-6

CDR3aa: CASSLTGTGYTF
d_gene: -
abundance: -
v_gene: TRBV12-3/TRBV12-4

CDR3aa: CASSLEAGASYEQYF
d_gene: -
abundance: -
v_gene: TRBV3-1/TRBV3-2

CDR3aa: CASSLGLAGADTQYF
d_gene: TRBD2
abundance: -
v_gene: TRBV11-2

CDR3aa: CASSPDRGGTEAFF
d_gene: TRBD1
abundance: -
v_gene: TRBV6-5

CDR3aa: CASSYPGGFGNEQFF
d_gene: -
abundance: -
v_gene: TRBV27

CDR3aa: CASSLVSLGSNYEQYF
d_gene: -
abundance: -
v_gene: TRBV7-9

CDR3aa: CASSLDAAYGSSYNSPLHF
d_gene: -
abundance: -
v_gene: TRBV5-5

CDR3aa: CSARGIHGYTF
d_gene: -
abundance: -
v_gene: TRBV20-1

CDR3aa: CASSYGQGFGQPQHF
d_gene: TRBD1
abundance: -
v_gene: TRBV7-6

CDR3aa: CASSLRQGADYGYTF
d_gene: TRBD1
abundance: -
v_gene: TRBV28

CDR3aa: CAWSVDSNQPQHF
d_gene: -
abundance: -
v_gene: TRBV30

CDR3aa: CASSQTSTDTQYF
d_gene: -
abundance: -
v_gene: TRBV5-6

CDR3aa: CSASGPPVRPGFTGELFF
d_gene: -
abundance: -
v_gene: TRBV20-1